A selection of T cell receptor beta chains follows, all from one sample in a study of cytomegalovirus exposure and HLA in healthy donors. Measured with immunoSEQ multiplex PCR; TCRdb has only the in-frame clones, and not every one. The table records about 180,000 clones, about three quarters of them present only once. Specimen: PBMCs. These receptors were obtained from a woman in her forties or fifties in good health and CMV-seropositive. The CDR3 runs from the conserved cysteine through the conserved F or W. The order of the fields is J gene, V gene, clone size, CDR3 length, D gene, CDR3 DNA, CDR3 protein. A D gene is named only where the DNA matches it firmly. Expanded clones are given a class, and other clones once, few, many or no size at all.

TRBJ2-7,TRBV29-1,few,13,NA,TGCAGCGTTGAGGAACATGGAAGGGGCGAGCAGTACTTC,CSVEEHGRGEQYF
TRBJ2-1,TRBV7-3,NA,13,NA,TGTGCCAGCAGCTCGGGACTTCACAATGAGCAGTTCTTC,CASSSGLHNEQFF
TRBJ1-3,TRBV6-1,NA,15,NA,TGTGCCAGCAGCCTCGAGGGGGGGATTGGAAACACCATATATTTT,CASSLEGGIGNTIYF
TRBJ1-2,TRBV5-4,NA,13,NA,TGTGCCAGCAGCTTGGACGGGTCTAGGGGCTACACCTTC,CASSLDGSRGYTF
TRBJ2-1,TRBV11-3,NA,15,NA,TGTGCCAGCAGCTTGGGACTCCAGTACCACAATGAGCAGTTCTTC,CASSLGLQYHNEQFF
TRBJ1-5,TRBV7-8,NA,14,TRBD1,TGTGCCAGCAGCTCGGGACAGCGCAATCAGCCCCAGCATTTT,CASSSGQRNQPQHF
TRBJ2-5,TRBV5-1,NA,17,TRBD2,TGCGCCAGCAGCTTGAGGGGACTACATAGGGCCCAAGAGACCCAGTACTTC,CASSLRGLHRAQETQYF
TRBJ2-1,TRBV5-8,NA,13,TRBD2,TGTGCCAGCAGGGCTAGCGGGGGGCTTGAGCAGTTCTTC,CASRASGGLEQFF
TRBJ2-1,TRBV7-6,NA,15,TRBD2,TGTGCCAGCAGCTCCGGGACTAGCGAGTTGAATGAGCAGTTCTTC,CASSSGTSELNEQFF
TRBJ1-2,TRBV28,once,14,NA,TGTGCCAGCAGTCGGCTAGCGGGGGCGGAGGGCTACACCTTC,CASSRLAGAEGYTF
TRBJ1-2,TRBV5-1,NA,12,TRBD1,TGCGCCAGCAAGGGCACAGGGGGCGGCTACACCTTC,CASKGTGGGYTF
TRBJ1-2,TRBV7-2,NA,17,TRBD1,TGTGCCAGCAGCTTATCGGGACAGGGGTCGCTCGACTATGGCTACACCTTC,CASSLSGQGSLDYGYTF
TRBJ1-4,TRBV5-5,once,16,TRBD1,TGTGCCAGCAGCTTCTCCCCCGGGACAGAGAATGAAAAACTGTTTTTT,CASSFSPGTENEKLFF
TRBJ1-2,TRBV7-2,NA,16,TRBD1,TGTGCCAGCAGCTTCATCGGGACAGGCAGGAACTATGGCTACACCTTC,CASSFIGTGRNYGYTF
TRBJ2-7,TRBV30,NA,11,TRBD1,TGTGCCGAGGGACAGGGGGCTAGTTTGTACTTC,CAEGQGASLYF
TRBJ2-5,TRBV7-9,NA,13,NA,TGTGCCAGCAGCTCTTGGGCTGGGGAGACCCAGTACTTC,CASSSWAGETQYF
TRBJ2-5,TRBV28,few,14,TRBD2,TGTGCCAGCACCCTAAGCGGGGATGGGGAGACCCAGTACTTC,CASTLSGDGETQYF
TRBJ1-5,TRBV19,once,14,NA,TGTGCCAGTAGTATGGGCAGGGTTGGTCAGCCCCAGCATTTT,CASSMGRVGQPQHF
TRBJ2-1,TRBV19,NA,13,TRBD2,TGTGCCAGTTCCTCCGCCCGGGGACTAGAGCAGTTCTTC,CASSSARGLEQFF
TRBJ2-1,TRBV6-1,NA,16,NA,TGTGCCAGCAGTGAAGCAGAGGCGGGCTCCTACAATGAGCAGTTCTTC,CASSEAEAGSYNEQFF
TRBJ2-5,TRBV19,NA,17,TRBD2,TGTGCCAGTAGGGGGCTAGCGGGCCACCAATTTCAAGAGACCCAGTACTTC,CASRGLAGHQFQETQYF
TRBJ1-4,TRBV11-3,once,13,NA,TGTGCCAGCAGCCCCTCTGGCAATGAAAAACTGTTTTTT,CASSPSGNEKLFF
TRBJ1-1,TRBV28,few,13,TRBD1,TGTGCCAGCAGTCCGCAGGGGGCCGCTGAAGCTTTCTTT,CASSPQGAAEAFF
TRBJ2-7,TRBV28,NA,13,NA,TGTGCCTGCGAGGCGGGGGCCTCCTACGAGCAGTACTTC,CACEAGASYEQYF
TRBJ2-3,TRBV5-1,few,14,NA,TGCGCCAGCAGCTTGCCACACGGCACAGATACGCAGTATTTT,CASSLPHGTDTQYF
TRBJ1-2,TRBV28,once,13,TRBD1,TGTGCCACCGATCGACAGGGGGAGGATGGCTACACCTTC,CATDRQGEDGYTF
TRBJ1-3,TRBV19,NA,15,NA,TGTGCCAGTACCCTGGGCCTGCAGCCTGGGAACACCATATATTTT,CASTLGLQPGNTIYF
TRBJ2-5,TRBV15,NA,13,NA,TGTGCCACCAGCAACGGGTACCAAGAGACCCAGTACTTC,CATSNGYQETQYF
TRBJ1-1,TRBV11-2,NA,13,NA,TGTGCCAGCAGCTTAATCAGAAACACTGAAGCTTTCTTT,CASSLIRNTEAFF
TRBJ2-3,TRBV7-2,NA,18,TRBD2,TGTGCCAGCAGCTTAAGGTCGGGACTAGCGGGAGTTATAGATACGCAGTATTTT,CASSLRSGLAGVIDTQYF
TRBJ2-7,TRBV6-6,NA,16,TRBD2,TGTGCCAGCAGCGGAATGAAAGCGGGGGGGCCCGACGAGCAGTACTTC,CASSGMKAGGPDEQYF
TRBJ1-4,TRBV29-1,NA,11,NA,TGCAGCGTTGAAGATCGGGAAAAACTGTTTTTT,CSVEDREKLFF
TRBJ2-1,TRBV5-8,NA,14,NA,TGTGCCAGCAGCCGTAGACTTGCCTACAATGAGCAGTTCTTC,CASSRRLAYNEQFF
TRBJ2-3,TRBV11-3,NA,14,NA,TGTGCCAGCAGCTTAGAGGGGGGTTTGGGCACGCAGTATTTT,CASSLEGGLGTQYF
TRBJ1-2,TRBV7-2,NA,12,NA,TGTGCCAGCAGCTTACAAAACTATGGCTACACCTTC,CASSLQNYGYTF
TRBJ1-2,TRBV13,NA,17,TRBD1,TGTGCCAGCAGCTTAGGCCTGGGGGGACAGGGTGCCTATGGCTACACCTTC,CASSLGLGGQGAYGYTF
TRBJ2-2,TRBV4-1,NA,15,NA,TGCGCCAGCAGCCAAGAGGACTTGGGGACCGGGGAGCTGTTTTTT,CASSQEDLGTGELFF
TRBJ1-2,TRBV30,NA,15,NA,TGTGCCTGGAGGGGCAGGCTAAATCCTAACTATGGCTACACCTTC,CAWRGRLNPNYGYTF
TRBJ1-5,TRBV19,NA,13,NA,TGTGCCAGTAGTACGGACAGTCATCAGCCCCAGCATTTT,CASSTDSHQPQHF
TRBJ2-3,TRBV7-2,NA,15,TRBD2,TGTGCCAGCAGCTCAGGGACTAGCGGGGGGCGACGTATGTATTTT,CASSSGTSGGRRMYF
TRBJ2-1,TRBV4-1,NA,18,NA,TGCGCCAGCAGCCAATCAGAAGGCGGATATAGCTCCTACAATGAGCAGTTCTTC,CASSQSEGGYSSYNEQFF
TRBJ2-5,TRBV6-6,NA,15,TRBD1,TGTGCCAGCAGTTGGGCGGGACAGGGTCGAGAGACCCAGTACTTC,CASSWAGQGRETQYF
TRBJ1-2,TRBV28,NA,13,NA,TGTGCCATCTTACGGGGGGATAACTATGGCTACACCTTC,CAILRGDNYGYTF
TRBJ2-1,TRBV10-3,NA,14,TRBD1,TGTGCCATCAGTGAGACAGGGGTATACAATGAGCAGTTCTTC,CAISETGVYNEQFF
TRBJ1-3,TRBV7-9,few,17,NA,TGTGCCAGCAGCTTAGCCCTAACAGGCAACCCTGGAAACACCATATATTTT,CASSLALTGNPGNTIYF
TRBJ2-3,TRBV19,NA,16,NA,TGTGCCAGTAGTAGGCGGGCGGCGGGGACCACACATACGCAGTATTTT,CASSRRAAGTTHTQYF
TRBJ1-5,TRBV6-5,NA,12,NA,TGTGCCAGCAGTCCTGATGTCGGGCCCCAGCATTTT,CASSPDVGPQHF
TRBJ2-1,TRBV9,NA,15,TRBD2,TGTGCCAGCAGCGGTAGCGGGGGGGCCGACAATGAGCAGTTCTTC,CASSGSGGADNEQFF
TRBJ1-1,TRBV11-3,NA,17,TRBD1,TGTGCCAGCAGCTACCCCGGGACAGGGGGCGCACGGACTGAAGCTTTCTTT,CASSYPGTGGARTEAFF
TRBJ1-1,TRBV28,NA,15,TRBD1,TGTGCCAGTGTCCCGGGACAGGGGCAGGTCACTGAAGCTTTCTTT,CASVPGQGQVTEAFF
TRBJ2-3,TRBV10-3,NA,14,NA,TGTGCCATCAGTGAGTGGGCTAGCGCAGATACGCAGTATTTT,CAISEWASADTQYF
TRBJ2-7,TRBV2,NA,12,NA,TGTGCCAGCAGCTCTTACGCTTACGAGCAGTACTTC,CASSSYAYEQYF
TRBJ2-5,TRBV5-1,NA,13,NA,TGCGCCAGCAGCTTGGGCGTTGAGGAGACCCAGTACTTC,CASSLGVEETQYF
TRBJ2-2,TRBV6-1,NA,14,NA,TGTGCCAGCATTAGGACTCCTGCGGGGGGGGAGCTGTTTTTT,CASIRTPAGGELFF
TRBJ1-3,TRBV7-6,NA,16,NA,TGTGCCAGCAGCTTAGGACAGCGCAGCTCTGGAAACACCATATATTTT,CASSLGQRSSGNTIYF